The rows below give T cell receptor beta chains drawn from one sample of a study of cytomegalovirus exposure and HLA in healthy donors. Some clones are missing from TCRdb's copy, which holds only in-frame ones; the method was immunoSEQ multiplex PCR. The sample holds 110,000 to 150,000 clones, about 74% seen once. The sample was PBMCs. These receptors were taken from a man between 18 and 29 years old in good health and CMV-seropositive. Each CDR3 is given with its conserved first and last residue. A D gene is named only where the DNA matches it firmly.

CDR3aa: CASSVGTGSNQPQHF
CDR3nt: TGTGCCAGCAGCGTAGGGACAGGGAGCAATCAGCCCCAGCATTTT
len: 15
j_gene: TRBJ1-5
d_gene: TRBD1
v_gene: TRBV9

CDR3aa: CSGAGGAPDTQYF
CDR3nt: TGCAGCGGTGCCGGGGGAGCTCCAGATACGCAGTATTTT
len: 13
j_gene: TRBJ2-3
d_gene: -
v_gene: TRBV29-1

CDR3aa: CASSHGTSGRPIYEQYF
CDR3nt: TGCGCCAGCAGCCACGGGACTAGCGGGCGGCCAATCTACGAGCAGTACTTC
len: 17
j_gene: TRBJ2-7
d_gene: TRBD2
v_gene: TRBV4-1

CDR3aa: CASSLPGQGYEQYF
CDR3nt: TGTGCCAGCAGTTTACCGGGACAGGGGTACGAGCAGTACTTC
len: 14
j_gene: TRBJ2-7
d_gene: TRBD1
v_gene: TRBV7-6

CDR3aa: CASSDGISADGYTF
CDR3nt: TGTGCCAGCAGTGACGGGATCAGCGCCGATGGCTACACCTTC
len: 14
j_gene: TRBJ1-2
d_gene: -
v_gene: TRBV2

CDR3aa: CSVGGGLHSSYEQYF
CDR3nt: TGCAGCGTTGGGGGGGGGTTACATAGCTCCTACGAGCAGTACTTC
len: 15
j_gene: TRBJ2-7
d_gene: TRBD2
v_gene: TRBV29-1

CDR3aa: CASSPLRRAGNDEQYF
CDR3nt: TGTGCCAGCAGCCCCTTACGTCGGGCAGGGAATGACGAGCAGTACTTC
len: 16
j_gene: TRBJ2-7
d_gene: -
v_gene: TRBV9

CDR3aa: CASSDGGEGAFF
CDR3nt: TGCGCCAGCAGTGATGGGGGCGAGGGAGCTTTCTTT
len: 12
j_gene: TRBJ1-1
d_gene: -
v_gene: TRBV10-2

CDR3aa: CASSIAGATTNEKLFF
CDR3nt: TGTGCCAGTAGTATCGCAGGGGCGACAACTAATGAAAAACTGTTTTTT
len: 16
j_gene: TRBJ1-4
d_gene: -
v_gene: TRBV19

CDR3aa: CASRPQGRGEKLFF
CDR3nt: TGTGCCAGCAGACCCCAGGGAAGGGGTGAAAAACTGTTTTTT
len: 14
j_gene: TRBJ1-4
d_gene: -
v_gene: TRBV6-5

CDR3aa: CASTPLWDIKGEQFF
CDR3nt: TGTGCCAGCACCCCTCTGTGGGACATAAAGGGTGAGCAGTTCTTC
len: 15
j_gene: TRBJ2-1
d_gene: -
v_gene: TRBV6-9

CDR3aa: CASSLDSVAGAEQFF
CDR3nt: TGTGCCAGCAGCTTAGATTCTGTCGCCGGAGCTGAGCAGTTCTTC
len: 15
j_gene: TRBJ2-1
d_gene: -
v_gene: TRBV11-3